This TCR beta chain was retrieved from a study of response to subunit inactivated influenza vaccine. Germline V CDR1 and CDR2: MDHEN, SYDVKM. V lost 5 bases, J lost 2 bases, and 4 bases stayed unmatched. There are 16 residues in the CDR3. TCRdb recomputed calls from the RT-PCR reads with MiXCR, one row per CDR3 protein. The sample has over 450,000 distinct CDR3 sequences; 13% are singletons. This clonotype was observed a few times. The sample here was PBMCs from blood, taken about 40 days after vaccination. This chain joins TRBV28 and TRBJ2-3, with 13 bases matching TRBD2. The clonotype originates from a man between 50 and 59 years old who received an inactivated influenza vaccine. CDR3 protein: CASSQGLAGFTDTQYF. For the CDR3, the DNA is TGTGCCAGCAGTCAGGGACTAGCGGGGTTCACAGATACGCAGTATTTT.